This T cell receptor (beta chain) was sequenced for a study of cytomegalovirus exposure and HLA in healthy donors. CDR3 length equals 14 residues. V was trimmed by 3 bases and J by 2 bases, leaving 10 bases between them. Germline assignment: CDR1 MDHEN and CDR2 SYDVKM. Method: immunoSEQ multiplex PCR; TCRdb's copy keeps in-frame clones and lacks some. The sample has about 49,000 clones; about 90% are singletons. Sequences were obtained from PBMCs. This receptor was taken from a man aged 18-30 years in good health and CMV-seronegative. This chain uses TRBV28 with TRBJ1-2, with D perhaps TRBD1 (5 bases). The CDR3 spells CASSLGQGNYGYTF. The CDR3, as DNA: TGTGCCAGCAGTTTGGGCCAGGGAAACTATGGCTACACCTTC.